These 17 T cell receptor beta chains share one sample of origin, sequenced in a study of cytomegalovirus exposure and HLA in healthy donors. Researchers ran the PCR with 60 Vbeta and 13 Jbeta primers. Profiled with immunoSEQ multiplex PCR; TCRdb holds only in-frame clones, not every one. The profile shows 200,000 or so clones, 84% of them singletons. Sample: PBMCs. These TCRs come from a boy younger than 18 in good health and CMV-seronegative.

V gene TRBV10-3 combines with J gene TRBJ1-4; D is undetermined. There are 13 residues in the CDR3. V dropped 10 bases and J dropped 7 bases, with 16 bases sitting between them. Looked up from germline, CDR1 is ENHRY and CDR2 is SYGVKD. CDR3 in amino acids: CATSTSSFEKLFF. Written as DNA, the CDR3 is TGTGCCACCTCGACTAGCAGCTTTGAAAAACTGTTTTTT.

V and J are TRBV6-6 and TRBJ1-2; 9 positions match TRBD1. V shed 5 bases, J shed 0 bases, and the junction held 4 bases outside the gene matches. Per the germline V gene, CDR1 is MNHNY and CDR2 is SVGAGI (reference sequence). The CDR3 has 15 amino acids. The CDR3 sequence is CASSTRQGANYGYTF. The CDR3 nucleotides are TGTGCCAGCAGTACGAGACAGGGGGCTAACTATGGCTACACCTTC.

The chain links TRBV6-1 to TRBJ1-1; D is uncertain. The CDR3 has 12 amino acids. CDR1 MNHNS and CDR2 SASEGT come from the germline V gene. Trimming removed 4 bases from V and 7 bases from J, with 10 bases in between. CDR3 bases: TGTGCCAGCAGTGTCGTACAGAGTGAAGCTTTCTTT. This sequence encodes CASSVVQSEAFF.

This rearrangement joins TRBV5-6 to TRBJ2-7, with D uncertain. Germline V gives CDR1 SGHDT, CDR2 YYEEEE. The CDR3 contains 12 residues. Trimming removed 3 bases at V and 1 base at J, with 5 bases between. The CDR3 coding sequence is TGTGCCAGCAGCTATAAATCCTACGAGCAGTACTTC. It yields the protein CASSYKSYEQYF. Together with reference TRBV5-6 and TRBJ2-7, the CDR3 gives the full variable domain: DAGVTQSPTHLIKTRGQQVTLRCSPKSGHDTVSWYQQALGQGPQFIFQYYEEEERQRGNFPDRFSGHQFPNYSSELNVNALLLGDSALYLCASSYKSYEQYFGPGTRLTVT.

The CDR3 bases are TGTGCCAGCAGCCGGACTAGCGGGGGGCATAGTGAGCAGTTCTTC. Its protein product is CASSRTSGGHSEQFF. The V and J genes are TRBV7-3 and TRBJ2-1; 14 bases are shared with TRBD2. CDR1 is SGHTA and CDR2 is FQGTGA in the germline V gene. The CDR3 consists of 15 residues. Unmatched junction bases numbered 6, after V lost 5 bases and J lost 9 bases.

The CDR3 coding sequence is TGTGCCTGGGATGACAACTCTTATCAGCCCCAGCATTTT. This translates into CAWDDNSYQPQHF. The chain employs TRBV30 and TRBJ1-5; the D is unclear. The CDR3 totals 13 residues. Germline V gives CDR1 GTSNPN, CDR2 SVGIG (reference sequence). Trimming left V 5 bases short and J 5 bases short, with 13 bases between.

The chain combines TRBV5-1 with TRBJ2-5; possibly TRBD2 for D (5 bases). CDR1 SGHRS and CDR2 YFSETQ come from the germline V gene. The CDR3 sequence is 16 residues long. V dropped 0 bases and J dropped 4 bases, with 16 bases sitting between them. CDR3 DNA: TGCGCCAGCAGCTTGGGTCAGAGAGCCCGGGGAGAGACCCAGTACTTC. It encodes CASSLGQRARGETQYF.

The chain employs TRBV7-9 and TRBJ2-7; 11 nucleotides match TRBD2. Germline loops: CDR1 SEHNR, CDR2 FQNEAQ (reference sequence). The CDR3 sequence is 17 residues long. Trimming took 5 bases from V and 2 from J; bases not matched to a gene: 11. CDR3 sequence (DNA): TGTGCCAGCAGCGCCTCCCGGGCTAGCGGGAGGACCTACGAGCAGTACTTC. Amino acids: CASSASRASGRTYEQYF.

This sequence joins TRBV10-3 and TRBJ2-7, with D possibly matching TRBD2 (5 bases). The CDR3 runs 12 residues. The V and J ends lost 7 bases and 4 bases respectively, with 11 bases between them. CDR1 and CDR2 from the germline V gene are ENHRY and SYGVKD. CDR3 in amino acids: CAIMGGGYEQYF. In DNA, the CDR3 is TGTGCCATCATGGGCGGCGGGTACGAGCAGTACTTC.

The CDR3 sequence is CAWKAGVTEAFF. CDR3 nucleotides: TGTGCCTGGAAAGCAGGGGTCACTGAAGCTTTCTTT. This chain connects TRBV30 to TRBJ1-1, with D possibly being TRBD1 (6 bases). The germline V gene has CDR1 GTSNPN and CDR2 SVGIG (reference sequence). The CDR3 spans 12 residues. V was shortened by 4 bases and J by 4 bases, with 10 bases between the two germline ends.

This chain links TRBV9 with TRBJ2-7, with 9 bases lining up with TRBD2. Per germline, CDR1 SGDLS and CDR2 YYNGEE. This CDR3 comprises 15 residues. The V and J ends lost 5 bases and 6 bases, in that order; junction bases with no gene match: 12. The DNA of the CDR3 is TGTGCCAGCAGTAGCAAGGGGACTAGCTCGGGCGAGCAGTACTTC. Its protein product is CASSSKGTSSGEQYF.

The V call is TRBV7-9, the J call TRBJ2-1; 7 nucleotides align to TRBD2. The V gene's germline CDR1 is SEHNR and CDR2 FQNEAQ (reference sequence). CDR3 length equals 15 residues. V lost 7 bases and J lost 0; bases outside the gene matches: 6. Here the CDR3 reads CASNNGRYSYNEQFF. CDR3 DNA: TGTGCCAGCAACAACGGGAGGTACTCCTACAATGAGCAGTTCTTC.

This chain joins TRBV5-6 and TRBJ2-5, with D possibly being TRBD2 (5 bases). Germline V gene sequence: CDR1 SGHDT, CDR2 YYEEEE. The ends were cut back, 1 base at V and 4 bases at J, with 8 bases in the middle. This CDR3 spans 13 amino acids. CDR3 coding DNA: TGTGCCAGCAGCTTGCGCGGGCGAGAGACCCAGTACTTC. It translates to CASSLRGRETQYF. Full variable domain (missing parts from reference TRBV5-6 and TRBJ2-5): DAGVTQSPTHLIKTRGQQVTLRCSPKSGHDTVSWYQQALGQGPQFIFQYYEEEERQRGNFPDRFSGHQFPNYSSELNVNALLLGDSALYLCASSLRGRETQYFGPGTRLLVL.

Here the CDR3 DNA reads TGTGCCAGCAGCTTAGCACAGGCCAGGGAGACCCAGTACTTC. Translation: CASSLAQARETQYF. V gene TRBV7-9 combines with J gene TRBJ2-5; maybe TRBD1 (5 bases). Germline V lookup: CDR1 SEHNR, CDR2 FQNEAQ (reference sequence). This CDR3 spans 14 amino acids. V was pared by 0 bases and J by 5 bases, with 10 bases between.

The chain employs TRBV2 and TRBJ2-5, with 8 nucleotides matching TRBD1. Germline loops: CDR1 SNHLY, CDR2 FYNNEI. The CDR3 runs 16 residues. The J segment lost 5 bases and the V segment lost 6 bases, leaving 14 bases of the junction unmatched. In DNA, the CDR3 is TGTGCCAGCAGACCCCTATTCAGGGGGCTTATGGAGACCCAGTACTTC. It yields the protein CASRPLFRGLMETQYF.

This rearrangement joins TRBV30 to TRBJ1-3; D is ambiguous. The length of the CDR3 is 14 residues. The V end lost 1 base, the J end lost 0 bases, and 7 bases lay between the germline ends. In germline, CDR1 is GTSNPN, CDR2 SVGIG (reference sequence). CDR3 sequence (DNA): TGTGCCTGGAGTGCGGGTAGCTCTGGAAACACCATATATTTT. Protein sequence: CAWSAGSSGNTIYF.

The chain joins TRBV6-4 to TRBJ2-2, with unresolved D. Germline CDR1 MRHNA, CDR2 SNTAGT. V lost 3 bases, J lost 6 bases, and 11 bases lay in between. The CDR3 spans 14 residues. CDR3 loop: CASSEVPTSGELFF. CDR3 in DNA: TGTGCCAGCAGTGAAGTCCCGACTTCCGGGGAGCTGTTTTTT.